This is a list of T cell receptor beta chains from one sample in a study of blood T cell dynamics during melanoma immunotherapy. Sequencing used immunoSEQ multiplex PCR; TCRdb keeps in-frame clones, though not all of them. Of some 14,000 clones listed, 92% are singletons. Sequenced here: blood, sampled from a patient treated with checkpoint blockade. The source of these receptors is a human donor with melanoma. The CDR3 runs from the conserved cysteine through the conserved F or W. D genes are given only for firm matches. Clone size is shown for a subset of rows, as once, few, many or a class of expanded clone.

abundance: .; d_gene: .; j_gene: TRBJ2-5; v_gene: TRBV11-2; CDR3nt: TGTGCCAGCAGCCGCGGGGCGGGGGAGACCCAGTACTTC; CDR3aa: CASSRGAGETQYF
abundance: once; d_gene: .; j_gene: TRBJ2-1; v_gene: TRBV7-3; CDR3nt: TGTGCCAGCAGCCCCGCCCCTCTAAGCTCCTACAATGAGCAGTTCTTC; CDR3aa: CASSPAPLSSYNEQFF
abundance: .; d_gene: TRBD1; j_gene: TRBJ1-1; v_gene: TRBV2; CDR3nt: TGTGCCAGCAGAGGACAGGGGGACACTGAAGCTTTCTTT; CDR3aa: CASRGQGDTEAFF
abundance: .; d_gene: .; j_gene: TRBJ2-2; v_gene: TRBV10-1; CDR3nt: TGCGCCAGCAGTTCTGGGGACGTTTGGGGACGGACGAACACCGGGGAGCTGTTTTTT; CDR3aa: CASSSGDVWGRTNTGELFF
abundance: .; d_gene: .; j_gene: TRBJ2-2; v_gene: TRBV4-1; CDR3nt: TGCGCCAGCAGCCAAGAGTCTAGATACACCGGGGAGCTGTTTTTT; CDR3aa: CASSQESRYTGELFF
abundance: .; d_gene: .; j_gene: TRBJ1-2; v_gene: TRBV7-2; CDR3nt: TGTGCCAGCAGCCGGCTCGGGGGCCCCGCAGCTAACTATGGCTACACCTTC; CDR3aa: CASSRLGGPAANYGYTF
abundance: .; d_gene: TRBD1; j_gene: TRBJ1-2; v_gene: TRBV9; CDR3nt: TGTGCCAGCAGCGTAGGGGGACAGGGGATTGCGGGCTACACCTTC; CDR3aa: CASSVGGQGIAGYTF
abundance: .; d_gene: TRBD2; j_gene: TRBJ2-1; v_gene: TRBV7-6; CDR3nt: TGTGCCAGCAGCTTAGGTACTAGCGGGGGGGACAATGAGCAGTTCTTC; CDR3aa: CASSLGTSGGDNEQFF
abundance: once; d_gene: .; j_gene: TRBJ1-1; v_gene: TRBV6-1; CDR3nt: TGTGCCAGCGGGCACAGCATGAACACTGAAGCTTTCTTT; CDR3aa: CASGHSMNTEAFF
abundance: .; d_gene: TRBD1; j_gene: TRBJ1-1; v_gene: TRBV28; CDR3nt: TGTGCCAGCAGTGTCTTTACAGGGGCGAACACTGAAGCTTTCTTT; CDR3aa: CASSVFTGANTEAFF
abundance: .; d_gene: .; j_gene: TRBJ1-4; v_gene: TRBV5-1; CDR3nt: TGCGCCAGCAGCTTGAACGGTGCAACTAATGAAAAACTGTTTTTT; CDR3aa: CASSLNGATNEKLFF
abundance: few; d_gene: .; j_gene: TRBJ1-2; v_gene: TRBV6-1; CDR3nt: TGTGCCAGCAGTGCACAGGGAGGGGATGGCTACACCTTC; CDR3aa: CASSAQGGDGYTF
abundance: .; d_gene: .; j_gene: TRBJ2-2; v_gene: TRBV7-3; CDR3nt: TGTGCCAGCAGCCCCGACTCCGGGGAGCTGTTTTTT; CDR3aa: CASSPDSGELFF
abundance: .; d_gene: TRBD2; j_gene: TRBJ2-1; v_gene: TRBV10-2; CDR3nt: TGCGCCAGCGCCGAGACTAGCGGGACCTACAATGAGCAGTTCTTC; CDR3aa: CASAETSGTYNEQFF
abundance: .; d_gene: .; j_gene: TRBJ2-4; v_gene: TRBV19; CDR3nt: TGTGCCAGTAGCTCGCGTGCAGGAGGGGAGTGGGCCAAAAACATTCAGTACTTC; CDR3aa: CASSSRAGGEWAKNIQYF
abundance: .; d_gene: TRBD2; j_gene: TRBJ2-7; v_gene: TRBV29-1; CDR3nt: TGCAGCGTTGAAGGCGGGGGTTCCTACGAGCAGTACTTC; CDR3aa: CSVEGGGSYEQYF
abundance: .; d_gene: .; j_gene: TRBJ1-1; v_gene: TRBV5-1; CDR3nt: TGCGCCAGCAGCATAGGGACGGAGGTGATCAAAGCTTTCTTT; CDR3aa: CASSIGTEVIKAFF
abundance: once; d_gene: .; j_gene: TRBJ2-1; v_gene: TRBV7-2; CDR3nt: TGTGCCAGCACCCCGCCCCGGGGGGAGCAGTTCTTC; CDR3aa: CASTPPRGEQFF
abundance: .; d_gene: .; j_gene: TRBJ2-7; v_gene: TRBV18; CDR3nt: TGTGCCAGCTCACCCTCCGGAGGGACCTACGAGCAGTACTTC; CDR3aa: CASSPSGGTYEQYF
abundance: .; d_gene: .; j_gene: TRBJ2-5; v_gene: TRBV19; CDR3nt: TGTGCCAGTAGTACCTCAGGGGCTCAAGAGACCCAGTACTTC; CDR3aa: CASSTSGAQETQYF
abundance: .; d_gene: .; j_gene: TRBJ2-1; v_gene: TRBV11-2; CDR3nt: TGTGCCAGCAGCTTAAGAGGGGGTACTGAGCAGTTCTTC; CDR3aa: CASSLRGGTEQFF
abundance: .; d_gene: .; j_gene: TRBJ1-2; v_gene: TRBV7-9; CDR3nt: TGTGCCAGCAGCCTAATAACAGGGTGGAGTGGCTACACCTTC; CDR3aa: CASSLITGWSGYTF
abundance: .; d_gene: .; j_gene: TRBJ1-1; v_gene: TRBV18; CDR3nt: TGTGCCAGCTCACAGGCTGTGAACACTGAAGCTTTCTTT; CDR3aa: CASSQAVNTEAFF
abundance: once; d_gene: .; j_gene: TRBJ2-2; v_gene: TRBV11-3; CDR3nt: TGTGCCAGCAGCCAATGGGACCTATCAGGGTACACCGGGGAGCTGTTTTTT; CDR3aa: CASSQWDLSGYTGELFF
abundance: .; d_gene: .; j_gene: TRBJ2-1; v_gene: TRBV25-1; CDR3nt: TGTGCCAGCAGTAAGGGGGGAGGGTGGTCCCTAACCTACAATGAGCAGTTCTTC; CDR3aa: CASSKGGGWSLTYNEQFF
abundance: .; d_gene: .; j_gene: TRBJ1-5; v_gene: TRBV11-2; CDR3nt: TGTGCCAGCAGCTTCCCCAGTCAGCCCCAGCATTTT; CDR3aa: CASSFPSQPQHF
abundance: .; d_gene: .; j_gene: TRBJ1-4; v_gene: TRBV5-1; CDR3nt: TGCGCCAGCAGCCCGCAGACAGGCGCCATTGAAAAACTGTTTTTT; CDR3aa: CASSPQTGAIEKLFF
abundance: .; d_gene: TRBD2; j_gene: TRBJ2-3; v_gene: TRBV9; CDR3nt: TGTGCCAGCAGCGAGCGGGAGGGGGTCACAGATACGCAGTATTTT; CDR3aa: CASSEREGVTDTQYF
abundance: .; d_gene: .; j_gene: TRBJ2-7; v_gene: TRBV6-1; CDR3nt: TGTGCCAGCAGTGGCCTCGGGAGCTCCTACGAGCAGTACTTC; CDR3aa: CASSGLGSSYEQYF
abundance: .; d_gene: .; j_gene: TRBJ2-2; v_gene: TRBV6-1; CDR3nt: TGTGCCAGCACCCTGACGTCCGGCGGGGAGCTGTTTTTT; CDR3aa: CASTLTSGGELFF
abundance: .; d_gene: TRBD1; j_gene: TRBJ1-2; v_gene: TRBV25-1; CDR3nt: TGTGCCAGCAGTGAATCCCGGACAGGGTCTGGCTATGGCTACACCTTC; CDR3aa: CASSESRTGSGYGYTF
abundance: few; d_gene: TRBD1; j_gene: TRBJ1-4; v_gene: TRBV7-9; CDR3nt: TGTGCCAGCAGCCAGGGGGGCGGTTTTGAAAAACTGTTTTTT; CDR3aa: CASSQGGGFEKLFF
abundance: .; d_gene: .; j_gene: TRBJ1-1; v_gene: TRBV30; CDR3nt: TGTGCCTGGAGTGTACTAGCGACAGAAGTATCTGAAGCTTTCTTT; CDR3aa: CAWSVLATEVSEAFF
abundance: .; d_gene: .; j_gene: TRBJ1-1; v_gene: TRBV6-1; CDR3nt: TGTGCCAGCACAGGGCAGGTAATTACTGAAGCTTTCTTT; CDR3aa: CASTGQVITEAFF
abundance: .; d_gene: .; j_gene: TRBJ2-3; v_gene: TRBV11-2; CDR3nt: TGTGCCAGCAGCTTATCCCCCGGGGGGCGCGCAGATACGCAGTATTTT; CDR3aa: CASSLSPGGRADTQYF
abundance: .; d_gene: .; j_gene: TRBJ1-5; v_gene: TRBV4-1; CDR3nt: TGCGCCAGCAGCCAAGACCCGTCGGGATCCTTTCCACAGCCCCAGCATTTT; CDR3aa: CASSQDPSGSFPQPQHF
abundance: once; d_gene: TRBD1; j_gene: TRBJ1-1; v_gene: TRBV6-1; CDR3nt: TGTGCCAGCAGTGGGTCCGGGACAGAATACATGAACACTGAAGCTTTCTTT; CDR3aa: CASSGSGTEYMNTEAFF
abundance: .; d_gene: TRBD2; j_gene: TRBJ2-7; v_gene: TRBV6-5; CDR3nt: TGTGCCAGCACCGGTAGCGGGAGGGCCGGGTACGAGCAGTACTTC; CDR3aa: CASTGSGRAGYEQYF
abundance: .; d_gene: .; j_gene: TRBJ2-3; v_gene: TRBV25-1; CDR3nt: TGTGCCAGCAGTCCTAGGGCGACTCTCACAGATACGCAGTATTTT; CDR3aa: CASSPRATLTDTQYF
abundance: once; d_gene: .; j_gene: TRBJ1-6; v_gene: TRBV7-2; CDR3nt: TGTGCCAGCAGCTTAGTTGGAGGGGACCGCCGGCAATCACCCCTCCACTTT; CDR3aa: CASSLVGGDRRQSPLHF
abundance: .; d_gene: .; j_gene: TRBJ2-2; v_gene: TRBV6-6; CDR3nt: TGTGCCAGCAGTTACTCGGAGGGCCTTGGCGGGGAGCTGTTTTTT; CDR3aa: CASSYSEGLGGELFF
abundance: .; d_gene: .; j_gene: TRBJ2-2; v_gene: TRBV5-1; CDR3nt: TGCGCCAGCACCTCCAAGGCGGTAGACACCGGGGAGCTGTTTTTT; CDR3aa: CASTSKAVDTGELFF
abundance: .; d_gene: .; j_gene: TRBJ2-3; v_gene: TRBV7-3; CDR3nt: TGTGCCAGCAGCTTAAGGTCTTCGGATACGCAGTATTTT; CDR3aa: CASSLRSSDTQYF
abundance: .; d_gene: .; j_gene: TRBJ1-4; v_gene: TRBV30; CDR3nt: TGTGCCTGGAGTGTACTAGGGTTGGCTAATGAAAAACTGTTTTTT; CDR3aa: CAWSVLGLANEKLFF
abundance: .; d_gene: TRBD2; j_gene: TRBJ2-7; v_gene: TRBV5-1; CDR3nt: TGTGCCAGCAGCCTGGGGGGACTAGCGGGTTCCTACGAGCAGTACTTC; CDR3aa: CASSLGGLAGSYEQYF
abundance: .; d_gene: .; j_gene: TRBJ2-6; v_gene: TRBV29-1; CDR3nt: TGCAGCGTTGAAAGCTCTGGGGCCAACGTCCTGACTTTC; CDR3aa: CSVESSGANVLTF
abundance: .; d_gene: TRBD2; j_gene: TRBJ2-3; v_gene: TRBV19; CDR3nt: TGTGCCAGTAGTTTCCGGGCTAGCGGGAGGGGGACAGATACGCAGTATTTT; CDR3aa: CASSFRASGRGTDTQYF
abundance: .; d_gene: .; j_gene: TRBJ1-5; v_gene: TRBV9; CDR3nt: TGTGCCAGCAGCCGGGACCGCGATCAGCCCCAGCATTTT; CDR3aa: CASSRDRDQPQHF
abundance: .; d_gene: .; j_gene: TRBJ2-1; v_gene: TRBV10-1; CDR3nt: TGCGCCAACCGGAAACAAAGGGGTTGCACCTACAATGAGCAGTTCTTC; CDR3aa: CANRKQRGCTYNEQFF
abundance: .; d_gene: TRBD1; j_gene: TRBJ1-2; v_gene: TRBV6-5; CDR3nt: TGTGCCAGCAACCCTAGGACAGGGAGAGGCTATGGCTACACCTTC; CDR3aa: CASNPRTGRGYGYTF
abundance: .; d_gene: TRBD2; j_gene: TRBJ2-1; v_gene: TRBV19; CDR3nt: TGTGCCAGTAGTGCCTTAGGAGCGGGGCTCAACAATGAGCAGTTCTTC; CDR3aa: CASSALGAGLNNEQFF
abundance: .; d_gene: .; j_gene: TRBJ1-1; v_gene: TRBV2; CDR3nt: TGTGCCAGCAGGTCAGCGAACACTGAAGCTTTCTTT; CDR3aa: CASRSANTEAFF
abundance: once; d_gene: .; j_gene: TRBJ1-6; v_gene: TRBV7-2; CDR3nt: TGTGCCAGCAGCCCCGTGGGGAATAATTCACCCCTCCACTTT; CDR3aa: CASSPVGNNSPLHF
abundance: .; d_gene: .; j_gene: TRBJ1-6; v_gene: TRBV30; CDR3nt: TGTGCCTGGAGTGCCAGGGGTACAGATTCACCCCTCCACTTT; CDR3aa: CAWSARGTDSPLHF
abundance: once; d_gene: .; j_gene: TRBJ2-1; v_gene: TRBV2; CDR3nt: TGTGCCAGCAGTGAAAACAGGGAATCCTACAATGAGCAGTTCTTC; CDR3aa: CASSENRESYNEQFF